The rows below give T cell receptor beta chains drawn from one sample of a study of blood T cell repertoires in COVID-19. The repertoire was sequenced with immunoSEQ multiplex PCR; TCRdb's copy has only in-frame clones and lacks some. The profile shows some 180,000 clones, approximately 87% of them singletons. The specimen was peripheral blood. Source of these receptors: a man in his sixties or seventies with active or convalescent COVID-19. Both conserved end residues are trimmed from each CDR3.

v_gene: TRBV6-5; CDR3aa: ASSTHTGNTEAF
v_gene: TRBV29-1; CDR3aa: SAGSGTEAF
v_gene: TRBV3-1/TRBV3-2; CDR3aa: ASSLGGGTETQY
v_gene: TRBV2; CDR3aa: ASSEQGFNTGELF
v_gene: TRBV30; CDR3aa: AWSRTGSETQY
v_gene: TRBV24-1; CDR3aa: ATSDPRQGANQPQH
v_gene: TRBV6-2/TRBV6-3; CDR3aa: ASSGRKGQGLYEKLF
v_gene: TRBV5-1; CDR3aa: ASSLGLAGGLETQY
v_gene: TRBV11-3; CDR3aa: ASSLEPGGTETQY
v_gene: TRBV19; CDR3aa: ASSDTQGQPQH
v_gene: TRBV7-6; CDR3aa: ASSLDRVGNTEAF
v_gene: TRBV12-3/TRBV12-4; CDR3aa: ASSPQGYNEQF
v_gene: TRBV30; CDR3aa: AWSRGGSVGSYT
v_gene: TRBV11-2; CDR3aa: ASSLVEISGNTIY
v_gene: TRBV7-3; CDR3aa: ASSLLFGTEAF
v_gene: TRBV5-1; CDR3aa: ASSPGGAGSQETQY
v_gene: TRBV6-5; CDR3aa: ASSYDGYEQY
v_gene: TRBV30; CDR3aa: AWSYLGGTEAF
v_gene: TRBV19; CDR3aa: ASSITGGRNSPLH
v_gene: TRBV18; CDR3aa: ASSPPGSGRTYEQY
v_gene: TRBV19; CDR3aa: ASSPTGDVPNEQF
v_gene: TRBV2; CDR3aa: ASSDIARVDPDTQY
v_gene: TRBV11-2; CDR3aa: ASSYTGSGDYGYT
v_gene: TRBV2; CDR3aa: ASSPVVYSGNTIY
v_gene: TRBV15; CDR3aa: ATSRGTSGAYEQY
v_gene: TRBV27; CDR3aa: ASSFTRTGFEAF
v_gene: TRBV6-2/TRBV6-3; CDR3aa: ASSYGGWADSPLH
v_gene: TRBV7-2; CDR3aa: ASSSQPGTGPYEQY
v_gene: TRBV3-1/TRBV3-2; CDR3aa: ASSQVRDSLNEKLF
v_gene: TRBV11-2; CDR3aa: ASSLGRGLYEQY
v_gene: TRBV3-1/TRBV3-2; CDR3aa: ASSQDLRGAYNEQF
v_gene: TRBV4-3; CDR3aa: ASSQATSGRAENTQY
v_gene: TRBV7-8; CDR3aa: ASSLDQGRQPQH
v_gene: TRBV29-1; CDR3aa: SVVGTGLTSTDTQY
v_gene: TRBV7-2; CDR3aa: ASSPKGTNLLQGEQF
v_gene: TRBV5-6; CDR3aa: ASSLGVGNTIY
v_gene: TRBV9; CDR3aa: ASSVGASGRGAYNEQF
v_gene: TRBV9; CDR3aa: ASSVAPMGGGRALDEQF
v_gene: TRBV4-3; CDR3aa: ASSQAGGGLGGYT
v_gene: TRBV27; CDR3aa: ASSRHPGQGANVLT
v_gene: TRBV23-1; CDR3aa: ASSQSRRVGEKLF